This is a list of T cell receptor beta chains from one sample in a study of cytotoxic CD8 clonotypes in ibrutinib-treated CLL. Generated by immunoSEQ multiplex PCR, the TCRdb table keeps only in-frame clones and is missing some. The sample gives approximately 190,000 clones, more than 70% of which show up once; 11% is in the top ten. The specimen was PBMCs, collected after 12 months of ibrutinib treatment. These receptors were collected from a human donor with chronic lymphocytic leukemia. Both conserved end residues are part of each CDR3.

v_call cdr3_length cdr3_aa
TRBV4-1 15 CASSQGVVRYNEQFF
TRBV5-1 15 CASSEGQGAADTQYF
TRBV5-4 15 CASSPARGDNTEAFF
TRBV18 15 CASSPPQGRGNEQFF
TRBV9 16 CASSVAGSPAGNTIYF
TRBV19 14 CARNGGQGAYEQYF
TRBV18 16 CASSPPGLAGTYEQYF
TRBV5-8 15 CASSLRASGTDTQYF
TRBV9 15 CASSVEGAGYNEQFF
TRBV5-4 15 CASTRGGSSYNEQFF
TRBV30 13 CAWSSQGGAEAFF
TRBV11-2 13 CASSKAERGELFF
TRBV6-5 14 CASSYLAEREPQHF
TRBV5-1 13 CASSSAGTHEQYF
TRBV18 13 CASAGKAGSEQYF
TRBV15 15 CATSRSAQGHTEAFF
TRBV11-2 13 CASSIQGVYGYTF
TRBV18 15 CASSPPGLAGEEQYF
TRBV10-3 14 CAISESRLAGGYTF
TRBV6-1 12 CASMRGFYGYTF
TRBV7-7 13 CASSLGFSDTQYF
TRBV13 13 CASSSLAGDEQYF
TRBV25-1 14 CASSESRGTDTQYF
TRBV5-4 19 CASSPSGTSGRAGADTQYF
TRBV6-1 15 CASSDGDRGFSPLHF
TRBV9 13 CASSEGRGYEQYF
TRBV7-9 13 CASSRRTGDGYTF
TRBV6-5 14 CASGRTGDRYEQYF
TRBV5-6 14 CASSLGTGAYEQYF
TRBV15 15 CATSTYENGRNEQYF
TRBV5-1 15 CASSSPGQTRYGYTF
TRBV28 15 CASRGRSSGANVLTF
TRBV21-1 17 CASSKDCGQYGYQPQHF
TRBV5-4 13 CASSIQGIYEQYF
TRBV9 18 CASSVGPGSATFSYEQYF
TRBV25-1 14 CASSESGTASPLHF
TRBV4-1 17 CASSQDLRTSGSNEQFF
TRBV6-5 14 CASSYAGGPYGYTF